Below are 32 T cell receptor beta chains sequenced from a single sample in a study of OX40 agonist ivuxolimab in advanced cancers. The assay was immunoSEQ multiplex PCR, and TCRdb's table has in-frame clones only and misses some. The table lists roughly 67,000 clones, about 89% of them singletons, with 0.55% to 0.7% in the top ten. The specimen comprised CD4+ or CD8+ T cells sorted from blood, sampled in a trial of the OX40 agonist ivuxolimab. The receptors stem from an adult with an advanced solid tumor such as melanoma, head and neck, liver or kidney cancer.

The chain carries TRBV20-1 and TRBJ2-5; 8 bases match TRBD2. The CDR3 is 10 amino acids. Germline values: CDR1 DFQATT, CDR2 SNEGSKA (reference sequence). Trimming took 5 bases from V and 11 from J; bases not matched to a gene: 4. The DNA for the CDR3 is TGCAGTGCTGAAGCGGGGGAGCAGTACTTC. As protein: CSAEAGEQYF.

This clone was detected only a few times. The chain uses TRBV28 and TRBJ2-7; D is possibly TRBD1 or TRBD2 (5 bases each). The germline V and J ends were trimmed by 2 bases and 0 bases, with 11 bases remaining between them. The CDR3 spans 15 residues. Germline loops: CDR1 MDHEN, CDR2 SYDVKM. CDR3 in amino acids: CASSLTSGSSYEQYF. The CDR3 coding sequence is TGTGCCAGCAGTTTAACCTCAGGGAGCTCCTACGAGCAGTACTTC. The variable domain in full, completed from reference TRBV28 and TRBJ2-7, reads DVKVTQSSRYLVKRTGEKVFLECVQDMDHENMFWYRQDPGLGLRLIYFSYDVKMKEKGDIPEGYSVSREKKERFSLILESASTNQTSMYLCASSLTSGSSYEQYFGPGTRLTVT.

The chain uses TRBV11-3 and TRBJ2-5; no firm D call. Deletions cut 1 base from V and 5 bases from J, with 8 bases between. Per germline, CDR1 SGHNT and CDR2 YENEEA. CDR3 length equals 13 residues. CDR3 amino acids: CASSLVFAETQYF. The CDR3 DNA is TGTGCCAGCAGCTTAGTTTTCGCGGAGACCCAGTACTTC.

The J gene is TRBJ2-1, the V gene TRBV4-3; tentative D call: TRBD2 (5 bases). V was trimmed by 4 bases and J by 0 bases, leaving 13 bases between them. This CDR3 is 16 amino acids long. CDR1 is LGHNA and CDR2 is YSLEER in the germline V gene. DNA for the CDR3: TGCGCCAGCAGCCCTAGCTGGGCTAGCTCCTACAATGAGCAGTTCTTC. Translated, it gives CASSPSWASSYNEQFF.

The rearrangement joins TRBV7-9 to TRBJ2-5; D gene ambiguous. This CDR3 region has 13 residues. The V gene lost 6 bases and the J gene lost 5 bases, with 13 bases spanning the gap. The V gene's germline CDR1 is SEHNR and CDR2 FQNEAQ (reference sequence). The CDR3 sequence: CASRARPTETQYF. The CDR3 coding sequence is TGTGCCAGCAGAGCTCGCCCTACGGAGACCCAGTACTTC. The variable domain in full, completed from reference TRBV7-9 and TRBJ2-5, reads DTGVSQNPRHKITKRGQNVTFRCDPISEHNRLYWYRQTLGQGPEFLTYFQNEAQLEKSRLLSDRFSAERPKGSFSTLEIQRTEQGDSAMYLCASRARPTETQYFGPGTRLLVL.

The table lists this clone with a few counts. The chain uses TRBV19 and TRBJ2-7; no reliable D call. The V and J ends lost 4 bases and 0 bases respectively, with 7 bases between them. CDR3 length: 13 amino acids. Germline V gives CDR1 LNHDA, CDR2 SQIVND (reference sequence). Here the CDR3 DNA reads TGTGCCAGTAGTACCAGGTTCTCCTACGAGCAGTACTTC. The encoded protein is CASSTRFSYEQYF.

Here the CDR3 reads CASSERVAGGGTQYF. The CDR3 coding sequence is TGCGCCAGCAGTGAGAGGGTAGCGGGGGGAGGGACCCAGTACTTC. The chain combines TRBV10-2 with TRBJ2-5; TRBD2 matches 10 bases. This CDR3 comprises 15 residues. Germline V gene data show CDR1 as WSHSY and CDR2 as SAAADI. The V gene end was trimmed by 2 bases and the J gene end by 7 bases; junction bases not matched to a gene: 7.

The rearrangement uses TRBV19 and TRBJ1-1; 8 nucleotides line up with TRBD1. Germline V gene data show CDR1 as LNHDA and CDR2 as SQIVND (reference sequence). Unmatched junction bases numbered 12, after V lost 5 bases and J lost 1 base. The CDR3 length is 17 residues. In nucleotides, the CDR3 is TGTGCCAGTAGTCTCCTAGGACAGGGCGCATCGAACACTGAAGCTTTCTTT. This translates into CASSLLGQGASNTEAFF.

The V gene is TRBV19, the J gene TRBJ1-2; 9 positions agree with TRBD1. The CDR3 has 14 amino acids. Germline CDR1 and CDR2: LNHDA and SQIVND (reference sequence). V was clipped by 5 bases and J by 4 bases; unmatched bases: 5. The CDR3 loop is CASSETGGSYGYTF. The CDR3 DNA reads TGTGCCAGTAGTGAAACAGGGGGCAGCTATGGCTACACCTTC. The variable domain in full, completed from reference TRBV19 and TRBJ1-2, reads DGGITQSPKYLFRKEGQNVTLSCEQNLNHDAMYWYRQDPGQGLRLIYYSQIVNDFQKGDIAEGYSVSREKKESFPLTVTSAQKNPTAFYLCASSETGGSYGYTFGSGTRLTVV.

The chain joins TRBV2 to TRBJ2-7, with TRBD1 matching 7 bases. This CDR3 region has 12 residues. After removal of 7 bases from V and 3 bases from J, the junction contained 3 bases not matched to a gene. Germline V lookup: CDR1 SNHLY, CDR2 FYNNEI. The CDR3 is CASTRGNYEQYF. The CDR3 DNA reads as TGTGCCAGCACCAGGGGGAACTACGAGCAGTACTTC.

The rearrangement uses TRBV5-4 and TRBJ2-7; TRBD1 matches at 9 bases. The germline gives CDR1 SGHNT, CDR2 YYREEE (reference sequence). The CDR3 consists of 15 residues. V was pared by 0 bases and J by 0 bases, with 1 base of the junction left unmatched. CDR3 DNA sequence: TGTGCCAGCAGCTTGGGGACAGGGGTCTCCTACGAGCAGTACTTC. It encodes CASSLGTGVSYEQYF.

This rearrangement joins TRBV4-3 to TRBJ2-2; D gene ambiguous. This CDR3 spans 16 amino acids. Germline assignment: CDR1 LGHNA and CDR2 YSLEER. The V gene lost 1 base and the J gene lost 1 base, with 10 bases spanning the gap. The CDR3 coding sequence is TGCGCCAGCAGCCAAGGGGCGGTAGGGAACACCGGGGAGCTGTTTTTT. This encodes CASSQGAVGNTGELFF.

This sequence joins TRBV7-2 and TRBJ1-6; a possible D gene is TRBD1 (5 bases). This CDR3 is built from 18 residues. The V gene's germline CDR1 is SGHTA and CDR2 FQGNSA. Trimming took 3 bases from V and 9 from J, leaving 24 bases between them. The CDR3 nucleotides are TGTGCCAGCAGCTTCGAGTACCGTGGGCAGGGAAGGGGTTCACCCCTCCACTTT. Its translation: CASSFEYRGQGRGSPLHF. Supplemented by reference TRBV7-2 and TRBJ1-6, the full variable domain reads GAGVSQSPSNKVTEKGKDVELRCDPISGHTALYWYRQSLGQGLEFLIYFQGNSAPDKSGLPSDRFSAERTGGSVSTLTIQRTQQEDSAVYLCASSFEYRGQGRGSPLHFGNGTRLTVT.

This clone was observed a single time. V is TRBV5-1 and J is TRBJ2-3; tentative D call: TRBD1 (6 bases). The CDR3 sequence is 15 residues long. Trimming removed 0 bases at V and 1 base at J, with 9 bases between. Per germline, CDR1 SGHRS and CDR2 YFSETQ. The DNA for the CDR3 is TGCGCCAGCAGCTTGGGACAGGCCGGCACAGATACGCAGTATTTT. It translates to CASSLGQAGTDTQYF.

V usage is TRBV4-3 and J usage is TRBJ1-5; D is unresolved. The ends were cut back, 0 bases at V and 5 bases at J, with 14 bases in the middle. Germline CDR1 reads LGHNA; CDR2 reads YSLEER. This CDR3 spans 16 amino acids. This chain's CDR3 is CASSQDGRRADQPQHF. For the CDR3, the DNA is TGCGCCAGCAGCCAAGATGGGCGACGGGCGGATCAGCCCCAGCATTTT.

This chain's CDR3 is CASSYTGGTEAFF. The CDR3 DNA reads as TGTGCCAGCAGCTACACAGGGGGGACTGAAGCTTTCTTT. The chain links TRBV11-2 to TRBJ1-1, with TRBD1 matching 8 bases. J gave up 5 bases and V 4 bases, and 3 bases lay outside the gene matches. Germline V gives CDR1 SGHAT, CDR2 FQNNGV. This CDR3 is 13 amino acids long.

The chain uses TRBV2 and TRBJ2-1; no clear D gene. This CDR3 has 18 amino acids. CDR1 and CDR2 (germline): SNHLY, FYNNEI. Trimming pared 4 bases from V and 1 base from J, leaving 20 bases between. The CDR3 is CASSGPTHGGVSYNEQFF. The CDR3 DNA follows: TGTGCCAGCAGTGGGCCGACCCATGGTGGGGTATCCTACAATGAGCAGTTCTTC.

The chain recombines TRBV10-1 with TRBJ1-1, with a possible D match to TRBD1 (6 bases). Germline CDR1 reads WNHNN; CDR2 reads SYGVQD (reference sequence). This CDR3 contains 14 residues. Trimming took 2 bases from V and 5 from J, leaving 12 bases between them. CDR3 DNA: TGCGCCAGCAGTGAGGGAGGGGGAGCTACTGAAGCTTTCTTT. It encodes CASSEGGGATEAFF.

This clone was detected only a few times. V is TRBV14 and J is TRBJ1-1; D is unresolved. V was shortened by 4 bases and J by 10 bases, with 13 bases between the two germline ends. Germline CDR1 is SGHDN and CDR2 is FVKESK. CDR3 length: 12 amino acids. The CDR3 sequence is CASSPNLYGAFF. CDR3 bases: TGTGCCAGCAGCCCTAATCTGTATGGAGCTTTCTTT.

The genes are TRBV25-1 and TRBJ1-1; D is possibly TRBD1 (5 bases). Trimming took 1 base from V and 0 from J, leaving 9 bases between them. Germline V gene sequence: CDR1 MGHDK, CDR2 SYGVNS. The CDR3 consists of 15 residues. The CDR3 spells CASSESGSLNTEAFF. The CDR3 DNA reads TGTGCCAGCAGTGAATCAGGGTCCCTGAACACTGAAGCTTTCTTT.

This chain connects TRBV10-3 to TRBJ2-7, with 11 bases lining up with TRBD1. The CDR3 totals 13 residues. Germline CDR1 ENHRY, CDR2 SYGVKD. With V trimmed by 6 bases and J by 7 bases, 5 bases remained unmatched. The CDR3 is CAISKDRGHEQYF. The CDR3 DNA reads TGTGCCATCAGCAAGGACAGGGGGCATGAGCAGTACTTC.

The gene calls are TRBV27 and TRBJ1-6; 8 nucleotides align to TRBD1. V trimming: 8 bases; J trimming: 7 bases; junction bases outside the gene matches: 16. Germline lookup yields CDR1 MNHEY and CDR2 SMNVEV (reference sequence). The CDR3 has 17 amino acids. The CDR3 protein is CASARNLDRADNSPLHF. CDR3 nucleotides: TGTGCCAGCGCACGGAATTTGGACAGGGCTGACAATTCACCCCTCCACTTT.

The chain is built from TRBV6-6 and TRBJ2-1; TRBD2 matches 13 bases. The CDR3 sequence is 16 residues long. J lost 12 bases, V lost 6 bases, and 14 bases had no gene match. The germline gives CDR1 MNHNY, CDR2 SVGAGI (reference sequence). DNA of the CDR3: TGTGCCAGCAGAGCAGAGACTAGCGGGAGGATGGATCCGCAGTTCTTC. It encodes CASRAETSGRMDPQFF.

This clone was observed a few times. The chain joins TRBV6-6 to TRBJ2-1; D gene unclear. The V and J ends lost 6 bases and 6 bases respectively, with 9 bases between them. In germline, CDR1 is MNHNY, CDR2 SVGAGI (reference sequence). This CDR3 spans 12 amino acids. This chain's CDR3 is CASRLESNEQFF. CDR3 in DNA: TGTGCCAGCAGACTCGAGTCCAATGAGCAGTTCTTC.

The chain carries TRBV5-1 and TRBJ1-4; 9 bases are a match to TRBD1. Germline CDR1 reads SGHRS; CDR2 reads YFSETQ. This CDR3 is 15 amino acids long. V shed 1 base, J shed 5 bases, and the junction held 3 bases outside the gene matches. This chain's CDR3 is CASSLRGQGNEKLFF. The CDR3 coding sequence is TGCGCCAGCAGCTTGCGAGGACAGGGGAATGAAAAACTGTTTTTT.

This chain joins TRBV19 and TRBJ2-2; D gene ambiguous. The CDR3 totals 14 residues. Germline V gives CDR1 LNHDA, CDR2 SQIVND (reference sequence). The ends were cut back, 6 bases at V and 8 bases at J, with 16 bases in the middle. The CDR3 region is CASRTVPSKGELFF. CDR3 bases: TGTGCCAGTAGGACGGTACCCTCGAAGGGGGAGCTGTTTTTT.

This chain links TRBV2 with TRBJ2-7; D may be TRBD1 (6 bases). V dropped 6 bases and J dropped 5 bases, with 11 bases sitting between them. Germline assignment: CDR1 SNHLY and CDR2 FYNNEI. The CDR3 is 12 residues long. CDR3 amino acids: CASRPQGNEQYF. CDR3 nucleotide sequence: TGTGCCAGCAGGCCACAGGGAAACGAGCAGTACTTC.

The rearrangement links TRBV6-6 to TRBJ2-7; D not resolved. The V and J ends lost 4 bases and 4 bases respectively, with 5 bases between them. The CDR3 spans 11 residues. Looked up from germline, CDR1 is MNHNY and CDR2 is SVGAGI (reference sequence). The CDR3 protein is CASSFQYEQYF. The DNA of the CDR3 is TGTGCCAGCAGTTTCCAATACGAGCAGTACTTC.

The V call is TRBV19, the J call TRBJ1-3, with D uncertain. Germline CDR1 is LNHDA and CDR2 is SQIVND (reference sequence). The CDR3 is 15 residues long. V was trimmed by 5 bases and J by 0 bases, leaving 11 bases between them. The CDR3 here is CASSANGLSGNTIYF. The CDR3 nucleotides are TGTGCCAGTAGTGCGAACGGGCTCTCTGGAAACACCATATATTTT.

The chain couples TRBV28 to TRBJ1-2, with 7 bases fitting TRBD1. V gave up 1 base and J gave up 0 bases; unmatched junction bases: 14. This CDR3 contains 19 residues. CDR1 is MDHEN and CDR2 is SYDVKM in the germline V gene. The CDR3 is CASSLLAGLGGGTNYGYTF. The CDR3 DNA sequence: TGTGCCAGCAGTTTATTGGCGGGGCTAGGGGGCGGAACTAACTATGGCTACACCTTC.

This clone appeared once. V and J are TRBV27 and TRBJ1-2; possible D gene TRBD1, 6 bases. V lost 2 bases, J lost 0 bases, and 10 bases lay in between. From germline, CDR1 is MNHEY and CDR2 SMNVEV (reference sequence). The CDR3 is 15 residues long. CDR3 protein: CASSLNGQTNYGYTF. Written as DNA, the CDR3 is TGTGCCAGCAGTTTAAACGGACAGACTAACTATGGCTACACCTTC.

The chain uses TRBV28 and TRBJ1-2; D is unresolved. Germline V CDR1 and CDR2: MDHEN, SYDVKM. Trimming removed 2 bases from V and 7 bases from J, with 5 bases in between. This CDR3 has 11 amino acids. CDR3 nucleotide sequence: TGTGCCAGCAGTTTAGACTTTGGCTACACCTTC. Translation: CASSLDFGYTF.